These 4 T cell receptor beta chains were sequenced from one sample in a study of PD-L1 blockade in urothelial cancer. Profiled with immunoSEQ multiplex PCR; TCRdb holds only in-frame clones, not every one. This table has about 24,000 clones, around 88% appearing once. The sequenced sample was PBMCs, obtained around atezolizumab (anti-PD-L1) treatment. These receptors originate from a man between 50 and 59 years old with urothelial cancer.

The J gene is TRBJ2-5, the V gene TRBV2; D unresolved. CDR1 and CDR2 from the germline V gene are SNHLY and FYNNEI. Between the trimmed V and J ends, which lost 3 bases and 9 bases, there was a span of 17 bases. This CDR3 has 14 amino acids. CDR3 protein: CASSDLTAEVAQYF. CDR3 DNA: TGTGCCAGCAGTGACCTGACGGCCGAGGTGGCCCAGTACTTC.

V and J are TRBV29-1 and TRBJ2-7; 8 bases map to TRBD1. V trimming: 5 bases; J trimming: 4 bases; junction bases outside the gene matches: 4. This CDR3 is built from 12 residues. Germline lookup yields CDR1 SQVTM and CDR2 ANQGSEA. Here the CDR3 DNA reads TGCAGCGTTCGGACAGGGCGGTACGAGCAGTACTTC. Translating it yields CSVRTGRYEQYF.

The chain has TRBV30 and TRBJ1-5; D gene unclear. CDR3 size: 13 residues. The germline CDR1 and CDR2 sequences are GTSNPN and SVGIG (reference sequence). V was shortened by 6 bases and J by 1 base, with 10 bases between the two germline ends. Here the CDR3 DNA reads TGTGCCTGCGCGGGCCAGAGCAATCAGCCCCAGCATTTT. This translates into CACAGQSNQPQHF.

This chain joins TRBV9 and TRBJ1-1; 12 bases match TRBD1. Germline CDR1 is SGDLS and CDR2 is YYNGEE. With V trimmed by 2 bases and J by 4 bases, 6 bases remained unmatched. The CDR3 spans 16 residues. The CDR3 DNA follows: TGTGCCAGCAGCGTCGGGACAGGGGGCGCTGGCACTGAAGCTTTCTTT. Translating it yields CASSVGTGGAGTEAFF.